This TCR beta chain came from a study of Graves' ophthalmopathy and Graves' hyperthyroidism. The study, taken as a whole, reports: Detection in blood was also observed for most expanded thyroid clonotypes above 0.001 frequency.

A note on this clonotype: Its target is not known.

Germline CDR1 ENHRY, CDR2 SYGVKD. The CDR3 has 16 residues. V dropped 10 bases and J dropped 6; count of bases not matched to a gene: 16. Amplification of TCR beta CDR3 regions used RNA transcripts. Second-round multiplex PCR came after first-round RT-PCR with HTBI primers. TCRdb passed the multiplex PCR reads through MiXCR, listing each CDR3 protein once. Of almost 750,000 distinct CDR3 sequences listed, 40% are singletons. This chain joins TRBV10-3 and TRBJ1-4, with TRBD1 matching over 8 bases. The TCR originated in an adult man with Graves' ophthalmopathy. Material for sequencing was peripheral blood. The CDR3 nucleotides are TGTGCCAGCTCGCCTCAGGGGGCGTTGTTAGATGAAAAACTGTTTTTT. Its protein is CASSPQGALLDEKLFF.